Listed here is a single TCR beta chain. Antigen: not known. Lesional scalp punch biopsies and peripheral blood were collected from alopecia areata patients. CD4+ and CD8+ T cells were sorted from PBMCs stained for CD3, CD4 and CD8. This sample is part of a study of CD8+ T cells in alopecia areata. The study's findings and limits: Higher clonality was seen in lesional scalp than in normal scalp, especially in alopecia totalis/universalis.

Reverse transcription of extracted RNA yielded cDNA, which provided the sequencing template. The table came from immunoSEQ multiplex PCR; TCRdb's copy has only in-frame clones and leaves some out. The sample has approximately 180,000 clones, less than 80% seen once; the top ten hold 9.5% to 12%. This CDR3 contains 14 residues. CDR1 and CDR2 (germline): MGHRA, YSYEKL. With 5 bases clipped from V and 1 base from J, the junction kept 5 bases outside the gene matches. This specimen was CD8+ T cells sorted from blood, taken at week 0. The receptor comes from a human donor with alopecia areata. The chain has TRBV4-1 and TRBJ2-7; 7 bases fit TRBD1. The CDR3 reads CASSYGTVSYEQYF. CDR3 coding DNA: TGCGCCAGCAGCTACGGGACAGTGTCCTACGAGCAGTACTTC.